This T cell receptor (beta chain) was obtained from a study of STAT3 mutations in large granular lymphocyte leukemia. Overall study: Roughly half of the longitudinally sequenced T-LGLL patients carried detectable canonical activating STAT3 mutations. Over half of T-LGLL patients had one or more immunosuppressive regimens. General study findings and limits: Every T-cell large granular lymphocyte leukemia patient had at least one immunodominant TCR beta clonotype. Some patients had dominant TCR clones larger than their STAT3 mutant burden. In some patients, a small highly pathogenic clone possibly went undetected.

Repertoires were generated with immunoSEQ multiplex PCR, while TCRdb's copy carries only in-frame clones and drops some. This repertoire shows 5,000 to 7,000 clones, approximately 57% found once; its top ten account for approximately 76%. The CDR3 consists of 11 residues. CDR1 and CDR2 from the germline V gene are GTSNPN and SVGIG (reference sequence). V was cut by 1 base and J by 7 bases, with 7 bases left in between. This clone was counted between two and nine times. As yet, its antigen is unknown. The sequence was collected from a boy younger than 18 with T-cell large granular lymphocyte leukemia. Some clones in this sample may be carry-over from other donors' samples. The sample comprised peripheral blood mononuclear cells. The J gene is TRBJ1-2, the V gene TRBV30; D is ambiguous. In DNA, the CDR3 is TGTGCCTGGAGTGGGGGTGGTGGCTACACCTTC. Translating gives CAWSGGGGYTF.